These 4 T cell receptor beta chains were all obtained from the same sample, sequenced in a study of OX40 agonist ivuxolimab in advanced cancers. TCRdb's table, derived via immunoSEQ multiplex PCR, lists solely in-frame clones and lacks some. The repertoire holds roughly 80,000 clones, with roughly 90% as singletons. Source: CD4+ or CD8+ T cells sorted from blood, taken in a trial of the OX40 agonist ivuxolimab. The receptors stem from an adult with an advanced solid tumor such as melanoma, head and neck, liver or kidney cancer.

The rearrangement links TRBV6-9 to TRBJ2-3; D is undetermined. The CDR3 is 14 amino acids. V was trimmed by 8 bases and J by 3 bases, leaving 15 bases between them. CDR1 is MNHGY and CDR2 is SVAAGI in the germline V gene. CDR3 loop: CASSPLGGTDTQYF. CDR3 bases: TGTGCCAGCTCCCCATTGGGCGGAACAGATACGCAGTATTTT.

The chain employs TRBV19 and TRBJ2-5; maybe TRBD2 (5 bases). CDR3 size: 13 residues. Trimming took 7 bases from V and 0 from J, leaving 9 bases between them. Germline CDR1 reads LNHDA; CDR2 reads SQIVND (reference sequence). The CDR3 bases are TGTGCCAGTAACTCGGGGTACCAAGAGACCCAGTACTTC. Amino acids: CASNSGYQETQYF.

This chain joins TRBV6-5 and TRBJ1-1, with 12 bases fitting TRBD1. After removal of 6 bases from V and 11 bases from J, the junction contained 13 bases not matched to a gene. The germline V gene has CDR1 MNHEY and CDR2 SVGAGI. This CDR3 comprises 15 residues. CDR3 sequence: CASSFPGQGARRAFF. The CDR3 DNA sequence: TGTGCCAGCAGCTTTCCGGGACAGGGGGCAAGAAGGGCTTTCTTT.

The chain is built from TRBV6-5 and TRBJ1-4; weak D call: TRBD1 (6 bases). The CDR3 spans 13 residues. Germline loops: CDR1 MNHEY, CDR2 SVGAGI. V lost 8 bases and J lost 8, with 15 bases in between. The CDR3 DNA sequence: TGTGCCAGCGGAAGGGGGGGAGGAGAAAAACTGTTTTTT. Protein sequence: CASGRGGGEKLFF.